Following are 2 T cell receptor beta chains from one sample sequenced in a study of blood T cells in healthy people across ages. Next came a second PCR, run for about 7 to 12 cycles, which used a sample-barcoded 5' primer along with a J-beta primer mix. A single record per CDR3 protein comes from TCRdb applying MiXCR to the 5' RACE reads. The sample includes 1.5 million to 2 million distinct CDR3 sequences, around 35% of them seen just once. Sequenced sample: blood. Every receptor here comes from a woman under 40 in good health.

This chain connects TRBV9 to TRBJ2-1, with unresolved D. TRBJ2-7 matches the DNA end more closely, so the J call is doubtful. The CDR3 is made up of 14 amino acids. Germline assignment: CDR1 SGDLS and CDR2 YYNGEE. The CDR3, as DNA: TGTGCCAGCAGCGCCCTTGCTCCCTACAATGAGCAGTACTTC. Translation gives CASSALAPYNEQYF.

The V call is TRBV4-1, the J call TRBJ2-3, with D perhaps being TRBD1 or TRBD2 (7 bases each). The CDR3 extends over 18 amino acids. Germline V gives CDR1 MGHRA, CDR2 YSYEKL. V gave up 0 bases and J gave up 0 bases, with 16 bases separating them. The CDR3 reads CASSQDPPGGVSTDTQYF. The CDR3 DNA reads TGCGCCAGCAGCCAAGATCCTCCAGGGGGGGTAAGCACAGATACGCAGTATTTT.